Following are 26 T cell receptor beta chains from one sample sequenced in a study of blood T cell repertoires in COVID-19 (dated by TCRdb to 2019 to 2021). Library preparation used the immunoSEQ multiplex PCR assay. Entries here come from immuneACCESS through TCRdb and include only in-frame sequences with V and J called. Some clones fail to appear in such tables; in the studies checked, an unresolved V gene covers under half of the shortfall, and the cause of the remainder is unknown. This sample lists a few hundred thousand clones; 91% were detected once. The top ten clonotypes cover under 3% of the sample. Specimen: peripheral blood. The receptor set was obtained from a person aged 18-35 years with COVID-19, enrolled during active disease.

This chain uses TRBV24-1 with TRBJ1-6; 9 bases are shared with TRBD1. CDR3 length equals 18 residues. V gave up 1 base and J gave up 6 bases; unmatched junction bases: 9. Germline CDR1 is KGHDR and CDR2 is SFDVKD. DNA of the CDR3: TGTGCCACCAGTGATTTAACAGGGGGCCGGGGTCCTAATTCACCCCTCCACTTT. Its protein is CATSDLTGGRGPNSPLHF.

The chain couples TRBV4-2 to TRBJ2-1; weak D call: TRBD2 (5 bases). The CDR3 consists of 17 residues. Germline lookup yields CDR1 LGHNA and CDR2 YNFKEQ. V was clipped by 0 bases and J by 0 bases, with 12 bases between them. Here the CDR3 reads CASSQDRHSGSYNEQFF. Written as DNA, the CDR3 is TGTGCCAGCAGCCAAGATCGGCACAGCGGCTCCTACAATGAGCAGTTCTTC.

The rearrangement uses TRBV24-1 and TRBJ2-3; TRBD2 matches at 7 bases. This CDR3 spans 14 amino acids. The germline CDR1 and CDR2 sequences are KGHDR and SFDVKD. V shed 7 bases and J 4 bases; nucleotides not matched to a gene: 7. The CDR3: CATSTSAFPDTQYF. For the CDR3, the DNA is TGTGCCACCAGCACTAGCGCCTTTCCAGATACGCAGTATTTT.

CDR3: CASSYGLDLGEQYF. The CDR3 nucleotides are TGTGCCAGCAGCTACGGACTGGACCTGGGGGAGCAGTACTTC. The rearrangement joins TRBV9 to TRBJ2-7; D is perhaps TRBD2 (5 bases). This CDR3 is built from 14 residues. V lost 4 bases, J lost 7 bases, and 18 bases lay in between. The germline CDR1 and CDR2 sequences are SGDLS and YYNGEE. Full variable domain (remainder filled in from reference TRBV9 and TRBJ2-7): DSGVTQTPKHLITATGQRVTLRCSPRSGDLSVYWYQQSLDQGLQFLIQYYNGEERAKGNILERFSAQQFPDLHSELNLSSLELGDSALYFCASSYGLDLGEQYFGPGTRLTVT.

The rearrangement uses TRBV24-1 and TRBJ2-2; D is perhaps TRBD1 (6 bases). Trimming shortened V by 5 bases and J by 5 bases, and 11 bases separated the two germline ends. The CDR3 totals 14 residues. CDR1 and CDR2 from the germline V gene are KGHDR and SFDVKD. The CDR3 is CATSGLGGTGELFF. The DNA of the CDR3 is TGTGCCACCAGTGGGTTAGGGGGAACCGGGGAGCTGTTTTTT.

The V call is TRBV18, the J call TRBJ1-1; D is unresolved. This CDR3 region has 12 residues. In germline, CDR1 is KGHSH, CDR2 LQKENI. V lost 5 bases and J lost 3, with 7 bases in between. Written as DNA, the CDR3 is TGTGCCAGCTCAGAGGTGGACACTGAAGCTTTCTTT. Protein: CASSEVDTEAFF.

The rearrangement uses TRBV27 and TRBJ2-7, with D tentatively TRBD1 (6 bases). Germline-derived CDR1 and CDR2 are MNHEY and SMNVEV (reference sequence). The germline V and J ends were trimmed by 2 bases and 2 bases, with 7 bases remaining between them. The CDR3 spans 13 residues. The chain's CDR3 is CASSLGGTYEQYF. CDR3 DNA sequence: TGTGCCAGCAGTTTAGGGGGCACCTACGAGCAGTACTTC.

The chain links TRBV4-1 to TRBJ2-1, with TRBD1 matching 11 bases. CDR3 length: 14 residues. The germline gives CDR1 MGHRA, CDR2 YSYEKL. Trimming cost V 3 bases and J 6 bases; bases outside gene matches: 1. This CDR3 is CASSHGTGGNEQFF. CDR3 sequence (DNA): TGCGCCAGCAGCCACGGGACAGGGGGCAATGAGCAGTTCTTC.

J is TRBJ2-5 and V is TRBV5-6, with 7 bases lining up with TRBD1. Germline V lookup: CDR1 SGHDT, CDR2 YYEEEE. This CDR3 spans 16 amino acids. After removal of 0 bases from V and 5 bases from J, the junction contained 10 bases not matched to a gene. For the CDR3, the DNA is TGTGCCAGCAGCTTGGATCTTCCAGGGGGTAAGGAGACCCAGTACTTC. Translating gives CASSLDLPGGKETQYF.

The chain has TRBV6-4 and TRBJ1-4, with 9 bases fitting TRBD1. The CDR3 covers 14 residues. Germline V gene lookup returns CDR1 MRHNA and CDR2 SNTAGT. Trimming removed 4 bases from V and 8 bases from J; junction bases left unmatched: 5. The CDR3 DNA reads TGTGCCAGCAGTGGACAGGGGGGCGAAGAAAAACTGTTTTTT. It specifies CASSGQGGEEKLFF.

Details on this clone: It is likely a read error, because the conserved phenylalanine at the end of the CDR3 is missing. No DNA is shown, since the ends of the CDR3 on it are uncertain; the CDR3 is the one TCRdb lists. The rearrangement uses TRBV20-1 and TRBJ1-1; the table's TRBD1 call for D was not verified on the DNA. The germline V gene has CDR1 DFQATT and CDR2 SNEGSKA (reference sequence). Termini included, the CDR3 measures 11 amino acids. The chain's CDR3 is CSARDGDRRGI.

For this clone: Distinct nucleotide sequences in the sample also encode this CDR3. Here the CDR3 reads CASSLGTGPYEQYF. CDR3 bases: TGTGCCAGCAGCTTAGGGACAGGGCCATACGAGCAGTACTTC. The genes are TRBV11-2 and TRBJ2-7; TRBD1 aligns across 8 bases. Germline loops: CDR1 SGHAT, CDR2 FQNNGV. The CDR3 runs to 14 residues. Germline trimming cut 1 base from V and 4 bases from J; bases unmatched to any gene: 3.

This chain connects TRBV6-2 or TRBV6-3 to TRBJ2-3; 10 nucleotides line up with TRBD1. Trimming at V came to 2 bases and at J to 5 bases, leaving 7 bases not matched to a gene. Per germline, CDR1 MNHEY and CDR2 SVGEGT. CDR3 length equals 16 residues. Written as DNA, the CDR3 is TGTGCCAGCAGTTACCCGACAGGGGGCGGAGAAGATACGCAGTATTTT. This translates into CASSYPTGGGEDTQYF.

V and J are TRBV10-3 and TRBJ2-1; 10 bases are a match to TRBD2. After removal of 3 bases from V and 0 bases from J, the junction contained 20 bases not matched to a gene. This CDR3 is built from 22 residues. CDR1 and CDR2 (germline): ENHRY, SYGVKD. As DNA, the CDR3 is TGTGCCATCAGTGATCCGAGCCCGACTAGCGGGCCAAAGCGGAGCTCCTACAATGAGCAGTTCTTC. Its protein is CAISDPSPTSGPKRSSYNEQFF.

The V gene is TRBV7-6, the J gene TRBJ1-1, with D maybe TRBD1 (5 bases). V was shortened by 1 base and J by 7 bases, with 7 bases between the two germline ends. Germline V lookup: CDR1 SGHVS, CDR2 FNYEAQ. The CDR3 consists of 12 residues. This chain's CDR3 is CASSLGRGEAFF. The DNA for the CDR3 is TGTGCCAGCAGCTTAGGAAGGGGTGAAGCTTTCTTT. Complete variable domain (other parts from reference TRBV7-6 and TRBJ1-1): GAGVSQSPRYKVTKRGQDVALRCDPISGHVSLYWYRQALGQGPEFLTYFNYEAQQDKSGLPNDRFSAERPEGSISTLTIQRTEQRDSAMYRCASSLGRGEAFFGQGTRLTVV.

This chain joins TRBV6-2 or TRBV6-3 and TRBJ2-4; D possibly corresponds to TRBD1 (6 bases). V was trimmed by 5 bases and J by 5 bases, leaving 13 bases between them. The germline CDR1 and CDR2 sequences are MNHEY and SVGEGT. This CDR3 has 14 amino acids. The CDR3 sequence is CASSPSGVQNIQYF. The CDR3 DNA sequence: TGTGCCAGCAGTCCCTCAGGGGTACAAAACATTCAGTACTTC.

In the case of this clone: This CDR3 is also generated by other DNA sequences in the sample. The chain combines TRBV27 with TRBJ2-3, with no clear D. Trimming pared 3 bases from V and 4 bases from J, leaving 11 bases between. The CDR3 has 14 residues. CDR1 is MNHEY and CDR2 is SMNVEV in the germline V gene (reference sequence). CDR3 residues: CASSFRLAPDTQYF. CDR3 DNA sequence: TGTGCCAGCAGTTTTAGGTTAGCCCCAGATACGCAGTATTTT.

The rearrangement uses TRBV28 and TRBJ2-3, with TRBD1 matching 9 bases. This CDR3 region has 15 residues. Trimming took 3 bases from V and 0 from J; bases not matched to a gene: 1. Germline V gene data show CDR1 as MDHEN and CDR2 as SYDVKM. The CDR3 nucleotides read TGTGCCAGCAGTTTGGGGACAGGGAGCACAGATACGCAGTATTTT. Translation gives CASSLGTGSTDTQYF.

The chain uses TRBV4-3 and TRBJ2-1, with 8 bases aligning to TRBD2. Germline CDR1 reads LGHNA; CDR2 reads YSLEER. With 0 bases clipped from V and 7 bases from J, the junction kept 11 bases outside the gene matches. This CDR3 has 17 residues. The DNA of the CDR3 is TGCGCCAGCAGCCAAGAAATTCTCAACGGACTAGCTAATGAGCAGTTCTTC. Translating it yields CASSQEILNGLANEQFF.

The chain carries TRBV5-4 and TRBJ1-1; 7 bases fit TRBD1. V trimming: 5 bases; J trimming: 5 bases; junction bases outside the gene matches: 9. The CDR3 covers 14 residues. CDR1 and CDR2 from the germline V gene are SGHNT and YYREEE (reference sequence). The CDR3: CASRANRGDTEAFF. CDR3 nucleotide sequence: TGTGCCAGCAGGGCTAACAGGGGTGATACTGAAGCTTTCTTT.

The gene calls are TRBV6-1 and TRBJ2-7; weak D call: TRBD1 (6 bases). The V gene's germline CDR1 is MNHNS and CDR2 SASEGT. V shed 2 bases and J shed 2 bases, with 10 bases lying between them. The CDR3 contains 14 residues. CDR3 sequence: CASSEYQGTYEQYF. The CDR3 nucleotides read TGTGCCAGCAGTGAATATCAGGGGACCTACGAGCAGTACTTC.

The gene calls are TRBV19 and TRBJ2-1, with 9 bases fitting TRBD1. Germline CDR1 is LNHDA and CDR2 is SQIVND (reference sequence). J was trimmed by 8 bases and V by 5 bases; bases with no gene match: 4. This CDR3 is 13 amino acids long. For the CDR3, the DNA is TGTGCCAGTAGTTTGGGACAGGGCTATGAGCAGTTCTTC. Amino acids: CASSLGQGYEQFF.

The chain uses TRBV24-1 and TRBJ2-1; 10 nucleotides align to TRBD2. The ends lost 4 bases at V and 5 bases at J; junction bases unmatched: 7. The length of the CDR3 is 16 residues. Germline-derived CDR1 and CDR2 are KGHDR and SFDVKD. For the CDR3, the DNA is TGTGCCACCAGTGACCCAGGGACTAGCGTGCACAATGAGCAGTTCTTC. Translated, it gives CATSDPGTSVHNEQFF.

V is TRBV7-9 and J is TRBJ2-3, with TRBD2 matching 9 bases. CDR1 and CDR2 (germline): SEHNR, FQNEAQ (reference sequence). This CDR3 contains 15 residues. V dropped 6 bases and J dropped 1; count of bases not matched to a gene: 5. The CDR3 coding sequence is TGTGCCAGCAGGACCTCTAGCGGGGGCACAGATACGCAGTATTTT. Its translation is CASRTSSGGTDTQYF.

V gene TRBV7-5 combines with J gene TRBJ2-5; the D call of TRBD2 is as the table states it, not checked on the DNA. TRBV7-5 is labeled a pseudogene. This CDR3 comprises 16 residues. DNA for the CDR3: TGTGCCAGAAGCTTAATAGCGGGAGATTTTAAAGAGACCCAGTACTTC. It is translated as CARSLIAGDFKETQYF.

This chain joins TRBV28 and TRBJ2-1; D is perhaps TRBD2 (6 bases). Germline V gene lookup returns CDR1 MDHEN and CDR2 SYDVKM. V dropped 7 bases and J dropped 0 bases, with 13 bases sitting between them. The CDR3 totals 15 residues. CDR3 loop: CASNRGLSSYNEQFF. CDR3 bases: TGTGCCAGCAACCGAGGACTAAGCTCCTACAATGAGCAGTTCTTC.